The rows below give T cell receptor beta chains drawn from one sample of a study of cytomegalovirus exposure and HLA in healthy donors. Method: immunoSEQ multiplex PCR; TCRdb's copy keeps in-frame clones and lacks some. The sample has about 150,000 clones; roughly 77% are singletons. Sample: PBMCs. These receptors were collected from a man aged 30 to 45 in good health and CMV-seropositive. The CDR3 runs from the conserved cysteine through the conserved F or W. Fields, in order: D gene, clone size, CDR3 length, V gene, J gene, CDR3 protein, CDR3 DNA. The D gene is left open where the match is weak. The size field is filled for only some rows; it gives once, few, many or a size class.

d_gene: NA
abundance: NA
len: 13
v_gene: TRBV7-2
j_gene: TRBJ1-2
CDR3aa: CASSLSTKYGYTF
CDR3nt: TGTGCCAGCAGCTTATCGACAAAATATGGCTACACCTTC

d_gene: NA
abundance: once
len: 12
v_gene: TRBV6-5
j_gene: TRBJ2-7
CDR3aa: CAPGTSPLQQYF
CDR3nt: TGTGCCCCAGGGACTTCCCCCCTTCAGCAGTACTTC

d_gene: TRBD1
abundance: few
len: 15
v_gene: TRBV5-1
j_gene: TRBJ1-2
CDR3aa: CASSPEETGTYGYTF
CDR3nt: TGCGCCAGCAGCCCCGAGGAGACAGGGACCTATGGCTACACCTTC

d_gene: TRBD1
abundance: NA
len: 14
v_gene: TRBV6-5
j_gene: TRBJ2-7
CDR3aa: CASSPRGLGPEQYF
CDR3nt: TGTGCCAGCAGTCCCAGGGGGCTCGGACCCGAGCAGTACTTC

d_gene: NA
abundance: NA
len: 15
v_gene: TRBV27
j_gene: TRBJ2-3
CDR3aa: CASSYGGTAPDTQYF
CDR3nt: TGTGCCAGCAGTTATGGGGGGACAGCTCCAGATACGCAGTATTTT

d_gene: TRBD1
abundance: NA
len: 14
v_gene: TRBV5-4
j_gene: TRBJ2-7
CDR3aa: CASSSGQDLYEQYF
CDR3nt: TGTGCCAGCAGCTCGGGACAGGACCTCTACGAGCAGTACTTC

d_gene: TRBD1
abundance: NA
len: 17
v_gene: TRBV12-5
j_gene: TRBJ1-1
CDR3aa: CASGLVRTGAMNTEAFF
CDR3nt: TGTGCTAGTGGTTTGGTACGGACAGGGGCCATGAACACTGAAGCTTTCTTT

d_gene: NA
abundance: NA
len: 13
v_gene: TRBV18
j_gene: TRBJ1-1
CDR3aa: CASSLGTNTEAFF
CDR3nt: TGTGCCAGCTCACTTGGGACAAACACTGAAGCTTTCTTT

d_gene: NA
abundance: few
len: 18
v_gene: TRBV4-3
j_gene: TRBJ1-2
CDR3aa: CASSQEKIQVPRLNGYTF
CDR3nt: TGCGCCAGCAGCCAGGAAAAGATACAGGTTCCCCGCTTAAATGGCTACACCTTC

d_gene: TRBD1
abundance: NA
len: 17
v_gene: TRBV2
j_gene: TRBJ2-2
CDR3aa: CASSETRGPGSSGELFF
CDR3nt: TGTGCCAGCAGTGAAACTAGGGGGCCAGGGTCATCCGGGGAGCTGTTTTTT

d_gene: TRBD2
abundance: NA
len: 19
v_gene: TRBV7-3
j_gene: TRBJ2-2
CDR3aa: CASRKSSLAGGTNTGELFF
CDR3nt: TGTGCCAGCAGGAAATCCTCTCTAGCGGGGGGCACGAACACCGGGGAGCTGTTTTTT

d_gene: TRBD1
abundance: few
len: 15
v_gene: TRBV19
j_gene: TRBJ1-2
CDR3aa: CASIAAGGRNYGYTF
CDR3nt: TGTGCCAGCATCGCCGCAGGGGGTCGGAACTATGGCTACACCTTC

d_gene: TRBD1
abundance: NA
len: 15
v_gene: TRBV6-5
j_gene: TRBJ1-1
CDR3aa: CASSSFTGVRTEAFF
CDR3nt: TGTGCCAGCAGCTCTTTTACAGGGGTGCGGACTGAAGCTTTCTTT

d_gene: NA
abundance: NA
len: 16
v_gene: TRBV27
j_gene: TRBJ2-3
CDR3aa: CASSPNSGASTDTQYF
CDR3nt: TGTGCCAGCAGTCCGAACTCAGGGGCTAGCACAGATACGCAGTATTTT

d_gene: TRBD1
abundance: NA
len: 16
v_gene: TRBV6-6
j_gene: TRBJ2-1
CDR3aa: CASSYGGQRIYNEQFF
CDR3nt: TGTGCCAGCAGTTATGGGGGACAGAGAATATACAATGAGCAGTTCTTC

d_gene: NA
abundance: NA
len: 13
v_gene: TRBV9
j_gene: TRBJ2-2
CDR3aa: CASSLGGAGELFF
CDR3nt: TGTGCCAGCAGCCTCGGGGGAGCCGGGGAGCTGTTTTTT